The source of this T cell receptor beta chain is a study of CD8 T cells in Susac syndrome. Study-wide points: The TCR sequencing and HLA analysis in the study involved a relatively small number of individuals, as the study acknowledged.

With respect to this clonotype: What it binds is not known.

The RNA input was roughly 0.5 to 1 ug, and it was reverse transcribed with random hexamers. A single record per CDR3 protein comes from TCRdb applying MiXCR to the immunoSEQ multiplex PCR reads. Altogether around 190,000 distinct CDR3 sequences are present, 90% to 95% being singletons, with the ten largest covering approximately 0.11%. The sequenced material came from CD4+ T cells from PBMCs. The sequence was collected from a human donor with Susac syndrome.

CDR3 sequence (DNA): TGCAGTGCTAGAGGAGGGTGGAACACTGAAGCTTTCTTT. Protein: CSARGGWNTEAFF. The chain is built from TRBV20-1 and TRBJ1-1; D not resolved. The V gene lost 1 base and the J gene lost 1 base, with 7 bases spanning the gap. CDR1 DFQATT and CDR2 SNEGSKA come from the germline V gene (reference sequence). The CDR3 sequence is 13 residues long.